The rows below give T cell receptor beta chains drawn from one sample of a study of Graves' ophthalmopathy and Graves' hyperthyroidism. TCRdb re-called the multiplex PCR reads through MiXCR, storing one row per CDR3 protein. This table has some 200,000 distinct CDR3 sequences, about 32% appearing once. Sequencing used peripheral blood. The receptor set was obtained from a man aged 45-65 years with Graves' ophthalmopathy. Each CDR3 is given with its conserved first and last residue. The D gene is left open where the match is weak. Clone size is shown for a subset of rows, as once, few, many or a class of expanded clone.

v_gene	j_gene	d_gene	abundance	CDR3aa	CDR3nt
TRBV28	TRBJ1-2	TRBD1	many	CASSPGTGASRSYTF	TGTGCCAGCAGTCCAGGGACAGGGGCTAGTAGGAGCTACACCTTC
TRBV6-2/TRBV6-3	TRBJ1-1	.	many	CASSPGGTPEAFF	TGTGCCAGCAGCCCCGGGGGCACTCCTGAAGCTTTCTTT
TRBV5-1	TRBJ2-7	TRBD2	many	CASSSAGGGEQYF	TGCGCCAGCAGCTCGGCCGGGGGGGGCGAGCAGTACTTC
TRBV7-2	TRBJ1-2	TRBD1	.	CASSYRDRGYGYTF	TGTGCCAGCAGCTACCGGGACAGGGGTTATGGCTACACCTTC
TRBV5-1	TRBJ2-2	.	many	CASSPTGRTGELFF	TGCGCCAGCAGCCCGACCGGGAGAACCGGGGAGCTGTTTTTT
TRBV6-2/TRBV6-3	TRBJ2-7	.	many	CASSPLGTRSYEQYF	TGTGCCAGCAGTCCATTGGGGACACGCTCCTACGAGCAGTACTTC
TRBV6-5	TRBJ2-1	.	many	CASSYSESNEQFF	TGTGCCAGCAGTTACTCTGAGTCTAATGAGCAGTTCTTC
TRBV6-5	TRBJ1-2	.	few	CASSSQGTRGYTF	TGTGCCAGCAGTTCACAGGGAACTCGTGGCTACACCTTC
TRBV24-1	TRBJ2-5	.	.	CATRGWDEGTQYF	TGTGCCACCCGGGGTTGGGACGAAGGGACCCAGTACTTC
TRBV6-5	TRBJ2-7	TRBD1	many	CASSLRQGRTDEQYF	TGTGCCAGCAGTCTACGACAGGGGAGGACGGACGAGCAGTACTTC
TRBV20-1	TRBJ2-5	.	many	CSAGGGGHQETQYF	TGCAGTGCTGGGGGGGGCGGGCACCAAGAGACCCAGTACTTC
TRBV12-3/TRBV12-4	TRBJ1-1	TRBD1	.	CASSFGQGIGTEAFF	TGTGCCAGCAGTTTTGGACAGGGGATTGGCACTGAAGCTTTCTTT
TRBV2	TRBJ2-7	.	many	CASSGFSANVGWGSLYEQYF	TGTGCCAGCAGTGGTTTCTCCGCAAACGTTGGGTGGGGGAGCCTCTACGAGCAGTACTTC
TRBV7-2	TRBJ1-1	.	few	CASSLDQLNTEAFF	TGTGCCAGCAGCTTAGACCAGCTGAACACTGAAGCTTTCTTT
TRBV4-2	TRBJ1-6	TRBD1	.	CASSPREDRGRGSYNSPLHF	TGTGCCAGCAGCCCGCGAGAAGACAGGGGAAGGGGGTCCTATAATTCACCCCTCCACTTT
TRBV19	TRBJ1-5	.	many	CASSIAPGYSNQPQHF	TGTGCCAGCTCTATCGCCCCAGGGTATAGCAATCAGCCCCAGCATTTT
TRBV19	TRBJ1-5	.	many	CASSAGRTFRQPQHF	TGTGCCAGTAGTGCCGGACGGACATTTAGGCAGCCCCAGCATTTT
TRBV4-1	TRBJ2-6	.	many	CASSQEGANVLTF	TGCGCCAGCAGCCAAGAAGGGGCCAACGTCCTGACTTTC
TRBV30	TRBJ2-7	.	.	CAWSPFGGYEQYF	TGTGCCTGGAGTCCATTTGGGGGCTACGAGCAGTACTTC
TRBV7-3	TRBJ1-1	.	many	CASSLRGLASYDTEAFF	TGTGCCAGCAGCTTAAGGGGGTTGGCCAGTTACGACACTGAAGCTTTCTTT
TRBV20-1	TRBJ1-1	TRBD1	.	CSAGTAWSNTEAFF	TGCAGTGCCGGGACAGCCTGGTCGAACACTGAAGCTTTCTTT
TRBV4-1	TRBJ1-5	.	many	CASSPTPHQPQHF	TGCGCCAGCAGCCCGACCCCCCATCAGCCCCAGCATTTT
TRBV6-1	TRBJ1-6	.	.	CASSESVTSFFSYNSPLHF	TGTGCCAGCAGTGAAAGCGTGACATCATTTTTCTCCTATAATTCACCCCTCCACTTT
TRBV12-3/TRBV12-4	TRBJ2-5	.	many	CASRGGGPSETQYF	TGTGCCAGCCGTGGGGGAGGTCCCTCAGAGACCCAGTACTTC
TRBV9	TRBJ2-6	.	.	CASSVGPGSGANVLTF	TGTGCCAGCAGCGTAGGGCCAGGCTCTGGGGCCAACGTCCTGACTTTC
TRBV11-2	TRBJ1-2	.	.	CASRPPGTAYSGYTF	TGTGCCAGCAGACCTCCAGGGACGGCATACAGTGGCTACACCTTC
TRBV6-2/TRBV6-3	TRBJ2-7	.	many	CASSYPETSWISYEQYF	TGTGCCAGCAGTTACCCCGAAACTTCCTGGATATCCTACGAGCAGTACTTC
TRBV5-6	TRBJ1-3	.	many	CASSLEADGSTIYF	TGTGCCAGCAGCTTGGAAGCGGATGGAAGCACCATATATTTT
TRBV6-1	TRBJ2-7	TRBD1	once	CASSRYLTGGGYEQYF	TGTGCCAGCAGTCGATACCTAACAGGGGGAGGCTACGAGCAGTACTTC
TRBV6-2/TRBV6-3	TRBJ1-5	TRBD1	.	CASSYSPRTGWHF	TGTGCCAGCAGTTACTCCCCCAGGACAGGGTGGCATTTT
TRBV28	TRBJ2-7	TRBD2	.	CASSFLVSSGRYEQYF	TGTGCCAGCAGTTTCTTGGTCTCTAGCGGGAGGTACGAGCAGTACTTC
TRBV6-1	TRBJ1-5	.	many	CASNQHSNQPQHF	TGTGCCAGCAATCAACATAGCAATCAGCCCCAGCATTTT
TRBV6-2/TRBV6-3	TRBJ2-7	TRBD1	.	CATRQGIHEQYF	TGTGCCACACGACAGGGGATCCACGAGCAGTACTTC
TRBV4-1	TRBJ1-5	.	many	CASSLQSDQPQHF	TGCGCCAGCAGCCTTCAATCAGATCAGCCCCAGCATTTT
TRBV30	TRBJ2-7	.	.	CAWSGGSSSYEQYF	TGTGCCTGGAGTGGGGGCTCCAGCTCCTACGAGCAGTACTTC
TRBV28	TRBJ1-5	TRBD1	.	CASATGGAGQPQHF	TGTGCCAGCGCAACAGGGGGCGCGGGTCAGCCCCAGCATTTT
TRBV6-1	TRBJ2-7	.	.	CATDTYEQYF	TGTGCCACCGACACCTACGAGCAGTACTTC
TRBV11-2	TRBJ1-1	.	many	CASSLAGLNTEAFF	TGTGCCAGCAGCTTAGCCGGGTTGAACACTGAAGCTTTCTTT
TRBV28	TRBJ2-7	TRBD2	once	CASIRRASGRSYEQYF	TGTGCCAGCATTCGCCGGGCTAGCGGGAGATCCTACGAGCAGTACTTC
TRBV29-1	TRBJ2-2	TRBD2	many	CSVEWGLAGATGELFF	TGCAGCGTTGAATGGGGACTAGCGGGAGCCACCGGGGAGCTGTTTTTT
TRBV20-1	TRBJ1-1	.	.	CSARDLRTEAFF	TGCAGTGCTAGAGATCTCCGAACTGAAGCTTTCTTT
TRBV6-2/TRBV6-3	TRBJ1-1	.	.	CASTKGGWKAEAFF	TGTGCCAGCACCAAGGGGGGTTGGAAGGCTGAAGCTTTCTTT